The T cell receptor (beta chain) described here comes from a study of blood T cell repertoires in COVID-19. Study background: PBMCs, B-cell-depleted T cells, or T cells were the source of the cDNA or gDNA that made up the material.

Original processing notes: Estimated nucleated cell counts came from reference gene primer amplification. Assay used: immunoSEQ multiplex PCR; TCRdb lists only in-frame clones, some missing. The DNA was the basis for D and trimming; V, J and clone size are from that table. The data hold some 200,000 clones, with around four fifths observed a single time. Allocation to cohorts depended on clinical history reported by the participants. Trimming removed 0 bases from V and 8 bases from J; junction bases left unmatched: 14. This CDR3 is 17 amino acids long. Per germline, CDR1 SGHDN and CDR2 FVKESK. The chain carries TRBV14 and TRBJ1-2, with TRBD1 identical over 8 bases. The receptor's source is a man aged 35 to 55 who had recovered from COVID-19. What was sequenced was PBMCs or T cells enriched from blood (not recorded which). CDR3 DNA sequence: TGTGCCAGCAGCCAAGATGGCCAGGGGGCGCGTCTGAACGGCTACACCTTC. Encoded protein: CASSQDGQGARLNGYTF.